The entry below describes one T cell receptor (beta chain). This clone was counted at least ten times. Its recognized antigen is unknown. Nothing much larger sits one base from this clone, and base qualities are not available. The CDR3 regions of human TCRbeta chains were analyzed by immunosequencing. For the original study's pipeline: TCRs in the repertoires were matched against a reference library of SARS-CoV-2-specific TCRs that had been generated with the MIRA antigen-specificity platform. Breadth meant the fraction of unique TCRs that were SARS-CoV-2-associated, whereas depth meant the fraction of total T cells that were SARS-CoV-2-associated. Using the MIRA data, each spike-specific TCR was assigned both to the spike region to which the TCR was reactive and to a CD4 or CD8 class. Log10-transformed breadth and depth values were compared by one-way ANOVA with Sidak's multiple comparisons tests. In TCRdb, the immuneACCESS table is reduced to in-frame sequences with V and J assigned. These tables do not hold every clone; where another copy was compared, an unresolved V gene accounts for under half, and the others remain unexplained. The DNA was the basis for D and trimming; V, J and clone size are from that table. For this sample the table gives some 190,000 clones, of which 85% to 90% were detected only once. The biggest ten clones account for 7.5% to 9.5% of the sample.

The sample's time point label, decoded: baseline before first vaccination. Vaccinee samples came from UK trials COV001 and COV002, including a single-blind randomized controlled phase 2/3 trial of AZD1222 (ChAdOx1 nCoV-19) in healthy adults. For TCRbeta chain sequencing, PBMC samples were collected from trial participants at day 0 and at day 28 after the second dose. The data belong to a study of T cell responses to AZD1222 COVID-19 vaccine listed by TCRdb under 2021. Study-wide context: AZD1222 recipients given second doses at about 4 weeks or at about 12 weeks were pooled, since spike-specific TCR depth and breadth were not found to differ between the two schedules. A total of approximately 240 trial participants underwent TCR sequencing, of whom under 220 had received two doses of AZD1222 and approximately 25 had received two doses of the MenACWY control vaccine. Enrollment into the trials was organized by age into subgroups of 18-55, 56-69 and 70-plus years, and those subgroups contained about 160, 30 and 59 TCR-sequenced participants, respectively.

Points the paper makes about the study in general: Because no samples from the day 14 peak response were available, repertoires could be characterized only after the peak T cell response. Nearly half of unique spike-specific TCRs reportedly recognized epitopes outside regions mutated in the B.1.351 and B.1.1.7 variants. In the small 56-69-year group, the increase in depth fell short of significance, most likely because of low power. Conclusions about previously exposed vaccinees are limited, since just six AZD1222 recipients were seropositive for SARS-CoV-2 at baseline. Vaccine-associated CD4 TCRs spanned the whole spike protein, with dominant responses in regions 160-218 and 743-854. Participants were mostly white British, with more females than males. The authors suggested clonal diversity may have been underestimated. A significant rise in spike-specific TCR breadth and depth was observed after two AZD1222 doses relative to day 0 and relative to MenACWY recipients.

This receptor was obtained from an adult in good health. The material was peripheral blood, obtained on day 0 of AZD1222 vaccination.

The base sequence is TGCGCCAGCAGGTGGGACAGTTCGAACACTGAAGCTTTCTTT. It specifies CASRWDSSNTEAFF. The rearrangement combines TRBV4-1 with TRBJ1-1; 7 middle bases align to TRBD1. The germline V gene supplies CDR1 MGHRA and CDR2 YSYEKL. V is trimmed back by 6 bases and J by 1 base, and the junction contains 5 bases that no gene match accounts for. The CDR3 holds 14 amino acids from the cysteine to the phenylalanine. Only the CDR3 DNA is retained, 42 bases long and in frame from the first base.